Listed below are T cell receptor beta chains from one sample, sequenced in a study of Ad26.COV2.S vaccination and SARS-CoV-2 variants. Only in-frame clones appear in the TCRdb table, and some are missing; sequencing was by immunoSEQ multiplex PCR. The sample records roughly 300,000 clones, about nine tenths being singletons. The input for sequencing was peripheral blood, taken in a trial of Ad26.COV2.S vaccine versus placebo. These receptors were collected from a person aged 18 to 59 who received the Ad26.COV2.S COVID-19 vaccine or a placebo. The conserved cysteine and the conserved F or W are not part of the CDR3 here. Where a row states a size, it is once, few, many or the class of an expanded clone; other rows omit it.

j_call clone_size v_call cdr3_aa
TRBJ1-1 few TRBV18 ASSPLRTEAF
TRBJ1-5 . TRBV7-9 ASSLWAGGIFQPQH
TRBJ2-2 . TRBV14 ASSRRTATNTGELF
TRBJ1-3 . TRBV10-3 AISTDGSGNTIY
TRBJ2-7 . TRBV27 ASSPNRPRVGEQY
TRBJ1-5 . TRBV2 ASSGGGGNQPQH
TRBJ2-7 few TRBV3-1/TRBV3-2 ASSPDRAYEQY
TRBJ2-7 . TRBV6-5 ASSYRQGYEQY
TRBJ2-1 . TRBV6-5 ASSYEFWGGNNEQF
TRBJ1-1 . TRBV11-3 ASSSRGPAF
TRBJ1-1 . TRBV21-1 ASSKAREKDWVNTEAF
TRBJ2-7 . TRBV18 ASSPGTVYYEQY
TRBJ2-7 . TRBV4-3 ASAGVGYEQY
TRBJ1-1 . TRBV5-6 ASSPYTTPENTEAF
TRBJ1-1 . TRBV5-4 ASSRDGQGGTEAF
TRBJ1-1 . TRBV9 ASSTTGQLNTEAF
TRBJ1-2 . TRBV5-8 ASNLDGRGLYGYT
TRBJ1-4 . TRBV3-1/TRBV3-2 ASSQSMSNEKLF
TRBJ1-3 . TRBV11-1 ASSPSEGNTIY
TRBJ2-7 . TRBV7-3 ASSPQLWRESYWMDEQY
TRBJ1-4 . TRBV25-1 ASSEYSGAIEKLF
TRBJ2-5 once TRBV12-5 ASNRQPQETQY
TRBJ2-1 . TRBV11-3 ASSQAGFSYNEQF
TRBJ1-2 . TRBV7-8 ASMNRGGKEANYGYT
TRBJ2-3 . TRBV7-3 ASSSLGPDTQY
TRBJ2-2 . TRBV7-3 ASKREGNTGELF
TRBJ1-3 . TRBV6-5 ASSRARMAGNTIY
TRBJ2-1 . TRBV5-1 ASSTRGSGDNEQF
TRBJ1-2 . TRBV4-3 ASSQQGGAGRSRGYT
TRBJ1-5 . TRBV27 ASSLWGGYQPQH
TRBJ1-1 . TRBV5-4 ASSLAGDRTEAF
TRBJ2-7 . TRBV6-6 ASSYSLRFHEQY
TRBJ2-1 . TRBV7-3 ASSLNGYEQF
TRBJ2-7 . TRBV3-1/TRBV3-2 ASSQGTNLTKQY
TRBJ2-1 . TRBV19 ASRLSDYNEQF
TRBJ2-7 few TRBV27 ASSLLGREQY
TRBJ1-1 few TRBV19 ASSLVGGNTEAF
TRBJ2-5 . TRBV6-5 ASSTPLGLQETQY
TRBJ2-7 . TRBV28 ASSLGTSGRGEQY
TRBJ2-1 . TRBV5-4 ASSLDRGSYNEQF
TRBJ2-1 . TRBV9 ASSSWVADEQF
TRBJ1-1 few TRBV12-3/TRBV12-4 ASSLGQNTEAF
TRBJ1-3 many TRBV4-1 ASSQDGWAVNTIY
TRBJ2-7 . TRBV29-1 SGSGKGPIYEQY
TRBJ2-2 . TRBV30 AWSSSGRRTGELF
TRBJ1-1 . TRBV19 ASSITGRDTEAF